The present T cell receptor (beta chain) was sequenced within a study of T-cell memory formation after mild COVID-19 (dated by TCRdb to the early 2020s). For context, the study as a whole: TCR sequence clusters from the two donors were found to be largely donor specific. In two donors, T-cell clones that expanded and contracted after mild COVID-19 were followed by sequencing TCRalpha and TCRbeta repertoires longitudinally. The cohort comprised two young, previously healthy adult volunteers, one female and one male. The study at large found these results: Only a couple of mild cases were covered by the study, and larger cohorts that include severe cases with pre-infection samples were considered necessary. Clones that contracted from day 15 to 85 showed balanced CD4/CD8 phenotypes, whereas a second wave of clones that expanded from day 15 to 37 leaned towards CD4+. Some responding clones were found in pre-infection memory, which suggests that pre-existing cross-reactive memory T cells took part in the SARS-CoV-2 response. SARS-CoV-2 specificity of the second-wave clones peaking on day 37 was not confirmed. Contracting CD4+ clones turned up mainly in the CM and EM memory subsets, whereas EMRA was where CD8+ clones were enriched.

As encoded in the germline V gene (reference sequence), CDR1 is SGHNT while CDR2 is YYREEE. Ends trimmed: V by 4 bases, J by 6 bases; bases unmatched to a gene: 6. The CDR3 has 15 amino acids, counting the end cysteine and phenylalanine. The retained sequence is limited to the CDR3, 45 bases, with the frame set at the first base. Concerning this clonotype itself: Its antigen is still unknown. Within one base of it there is no much larger clone, and no base qualities were kept.

TCRdb lists the instrument as Illumina NovaSeq 6000. cDNA libraries for TCRalpha and TCRbeta were prepared by 5'RACE using constant-segment primers, with sample barcodes and unique molecular identifiers added. RNA was extracted from every sample with Trizol reagent. Library amplification was performed in two PCR steps, and a second sample barcode and Illumina TruSeq adapters were introduced in the second step. Libraries were sequenced on an Illumina NovaSeq with 2 x 150 bp paired-end reads. The authors' analysis ran thus. With migec v1.2.7, reads were demultiplexed and then collapsed into UMI-guided consensus sequences. Using mixcr v2.1.11, UMI consensuses were aligned to TRA and TRB V and J templates and then assembled into clonotypes. A clonotype was counted as expanded or contracted only when both edgeR and NoisET called the clonotype significant, with the noise models trained on biological replicates. For edgeR calls, the thresholds were a false discovery rate-adjusted p below 0.01 and a log2 fold-change of 1. As an exploratory analysis of dynamics, max-normalized trajectories of the 1000 most abundant clonotypes were examined with PCA combined with hierarchical clustering. The CD4 or CD8 phenotype of responding clones was assigned using the separately sequenced CD4+ and CD8+ repertoires. Clones were called with MiXCR by TCRdb after fastp trimmed the public reads at Q25, and only in-frame beta chains were retained. Here each entry gathers all rows of one CDR3 protein and keeps the most common genes and DNA. The V and J calls reflect TCRdb's pipeline rather than the authors' work. Here the sample has a few hundred thousand distinct CDR3 sequences; less than 20% occur a single time. The ten largest clones capture around 21% of the sample.

PBMCs were isolated by Ficoll-Paque density gradient centrifugation. The specimen was PBMCs or a T cell subset sorted from them (not recorded which). The sequence links TRBV5-4 to TRBJ1-6; 8 bases in the junction line up with TRBD1. This clonotype was obtained from a man between 18 and 29 years old who had mild COVID-19 (a few samples of this study predate the infection). The sample titles of this study are shuffled in the database, so cell type and time point are left out; the donor was told from shared clones. The nucleotide sequence is TGTGCCAGCAGCACAGGGGGGGACAGTAATTCACCCCTCCACTTT. Its protein product is CASSTGGDSNSPLHF.